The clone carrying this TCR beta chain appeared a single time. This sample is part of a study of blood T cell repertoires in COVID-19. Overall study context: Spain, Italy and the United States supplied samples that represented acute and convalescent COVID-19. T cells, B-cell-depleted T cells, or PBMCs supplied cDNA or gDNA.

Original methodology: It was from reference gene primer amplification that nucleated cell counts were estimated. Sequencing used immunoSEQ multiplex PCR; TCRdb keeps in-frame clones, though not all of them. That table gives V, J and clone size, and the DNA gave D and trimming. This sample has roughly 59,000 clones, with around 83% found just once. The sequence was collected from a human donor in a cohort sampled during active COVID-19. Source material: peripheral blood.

The CDR3 nucleotides are TGTGCCAGCAGGCAGACCGGGTCCTCGTCGGCGAATGAGCAGTTCTTC. This encodes CASRQTGSSSANEQFF. V is TRBV7-6 and J is TRBJ2-1; D not resolved. Trimming cost V 6 bases and J 7 bases, with 22 bases left between them. The V gene's germline CDR1 is SGHVS and CDR2 FNYEAQ. This CDR3 is built from 16 residues. Filled out from reference TRBV7-6 and TRBJ2-1, the complete variable domain reads GAGVSQSPRYKVTKRGQDVALRCDPISGHVSLYWYRQALGQGPEFLTYFNYEAQQDKSGLPNDRFSAERPEGSISTLTIQRTEQRDSAMYRCASRQTGSSSANEQFFGPGTRLTVL.